The 28 T cell receptor beta chains presented below share a single source sample, sequenced in a study of beta chain features in type 1 diabetes. Study-wide results and caveats: Within each of all four CD4+ subsets, Type 1 diabetes patients had TCRB CDR3s that were moderately but significantly shorter.

Expressed TCRB transcripts were sequenced because the entire RNA isolate underwent reverse transcription. Profiling relied on immunoSEQ multiplex PCR, and the TCRdb table lists in-frame clones only, not all of them. The data show approximately 120,000 clones, approximately 15% seen once. Their antigens remain unidentified. Sequencing was done on a sample of central memory CD4+ T cells from blood. These receptors originate from a man between 18 and 35 years old with type 1 diabetes.

This clone was seen a handful of times. The V and J genes are TRBV18 and TRBJ2-2; D remains unclear. Trimming cost V 8 bases and J 5 bases, with 6 bases left between them. The CDR3 sequence is 11 residues long. Germline lookup yields CDR1 KGHSH and CDR2 LQKENI. CDR3 sequence: CASDLTGELFF. The CDR3 DNA is TGTGCCAGCGACTTGACCGGGGAGCTGTTTTTT.

The chain carries TRBV2 and TRBJ2-7, with D perhaps matching TRBD1 (6 bases). The V and J ends lost 7 bases and 2 bases respectively, with 9 bases between them. This CDR3 region has 12 residues. CDR1 and CDR2 from the germline V gene are SNHLY and FYNNEI. The CDR3 protein is CASKRDTYEQYF. The CDR3 DNA is TGTGCCAGCAAAAGGGACACCTACGAGCAGTACTTC. Full variable domain (rest looked up from reference TRBV2 and TRBJ2-7): EPEVTQTPSHQVTQMGQEVILRCVPISNHLYFYWYRQILGQKVEFLVSFYNNEISEKSEIFDDQFSVERPDGSNFTLKIRSTKLEDSAMYFCASKRDTYEQYFGPGTRLTVT.

The V and J genes are TRBV9 and TRBJ2-7; D is perhaps TRBD1 (5 bases). The CDR3 spans 15 residues. Trimming took off 0 bases at V and 2 bases at J, with 12 bases between the two ends. Germline loops: CDR1 SGDLS, CDR2 YYNGEE. The CDR3 reads CASSVGNRQPYEQYF. CDR3 DNA sequence: TGTGCCAGCAGCGTAGGAAACAGGCAACCCTACGAGCAGTACTTC.

This clone was counted only a few times. The V and J genes are TRBV6-5 and TRBJ2-5, with TRBD1 matching over 10 bases. Germline V gene lookup returns CDR1 MNHEY and CDR2 SVGAGI. The CDR3 sequence is 14 residues long. V lost 6 bases and J lost 5; bases outside the gene matches: 6. CDR3 residues: CASRTGQGHETQYF. CDR3 coding DNA: TGTGCCAGCAGGACGGGACAGGGGCACGAGACCCAGTACTTC.

This clone has just a few counts. V gene TRBV7-3 combines with J gene TRBJ1-1, with 9 bases identical to TRBD1. The CDR3 extends over 15 amino acids. The V gene's germline CDR1 is SGHTA and CDR2 FQGTGA. The J segment lost 5 bases and the V segment lost 6 bases, leaving 10 bases of the junction unmatched. CDR3 in DNA: TGTGCCAGCAGGCCGCCGGGACAGGGTGAGACTGAAGCTTTCTTT. Translating it yields CASRPPGQGETEAFF. The complete variable domain, with remaining parts taken from reference TRBV7-3 and TRBJ1-1, reads GAGVSQTPSNKVTEKGKYVELRCDPISGHTALYWYRQSLGQGPEFLIYFQGTGAADDSGLPNDRFFAVRPEGSVSTLKIQRTERGDSAVYLCASRPPGQGETEAFFGQGTRLTVV.

This sequence joins TRBV29-1 and TRBJ1-2; D ambiguous. CDR1 is SQVTM and CDR2 is ANQGSEA in the germline V gene. V was shortened by 8 bases and J by 0 bases, with 13 bases between the two germline ends. The CDR3 length is 13 residues. The chain's CDR3 is CSSRNLANYGYTF. Written as DNA, the CDR3 is TGCAGCAGCAGAAATCTAGCTAACTATGGCTACACCTTC. Full variable domain (rest looked up from reference TRBV29-1 and TRBJ1-2): SAVISQKPSRDICQRGTSLTIQCQVDSQVTMMFWYRQQPGQSLTLIATANQGSEATYESGFVIDKFPISRPNLTFSTLTVSNMSPEDSSIYLCSSRNLANYGYTFGSGTRLTVV.

This chain connects TRBV5-1 to TRBJ2-7; D uncertain. Trimming removed 0 bases from V and 0 bases from J, with 10 bases in between. CDR3 length equals 15 residues. CDR1 and CDR2 from the germline V gene are SGHRS and YFSETQ. For the CDR3, the DNA is TGCGCCAGCAGCTTGGCCGAGTATACCTCCTACGAGCAGTACTTC. Its translation is CASSLAEYTSYEQYF.

This chain connects TRBV29-1 to TRBJ2-5; 11 positions match TRBD2. The J call may be in error: the DNA end matches TRBJ2-7 better. The CDR3 is 15 residues long. Per germline, CDR1 SQVTM and CDR2 ANQGSEA. CDR3 amino acids: CSVDRVAGGHHEQYF. The CDR3 DNA follows: TGCAGCGTTGACCGAGTAGCGGGAGGGCACCACGAGCAGTACTTC.

V gene TRBV18 combines with J gene TRBJ1-1; the D gene is possibly TRBD1 (5 bases). This CDR3 is built from 15 residues. In germline, CDR1 is KGHSH, CDR2 LQKENI. V lost 4 bases and J lost 2, with 14 bases in between. The DNA of the CDR3 is TGTGCCAGCTCACTAGGTGGGGGAGTTAACACTGAAGCTTTCTTT. Protein product: CASSLGGGVNTEAFF.

This chain uses TRBV5-4 with TRBJ2-1; 7 bases are shared with TRBD1. V gave up 5 bases and J gave up 2 bases; unmatched junction bases: 7. The CDR3 covers 15 residues. Looked up from germline, CDR1 is SGHNT and CDR2 is YYREEE (reference sequence). The CDR3 spells CASSIDRAPYNEQFF. For the CDR3, the DNA is TGTGCCAGCAGTATTGACAGGGCCCCCTACAATGAGCAGTTCTTC.

The chain is built from TRBV7-9 and TRBJ2-1, with 7 bases fitting TRBD1. Germline CDR1 and CDR2: SEHNR and FQNEAQ (reference sequence). V shed 3 bases, J shed 8 bases, and the junction held 4 bases outside the gene matches. CDR3 length: 13 residues. DNA for the CDR3: TGTGCCAGCAGCTTGGCAGGGGGAGATGAGCAGTTCTTC. Translated: CASSLAGGDEQFF.

This chain connects TRBV23-1 to TRBJ2-7, with a tentative D call TRBD2 (5 bases). TRBV23-1 has ORF status, its function being uncertain. The CDR3 runs 15 residues. Trimming removed 0 bases from V and 2 bases from J, with 11 bases in between. CDR3 in DNA: TGCGCCAGCAGTCAATCGTCCGCGGAGGCCTACGAGCAGTACTTC. This encodes CASSQSSAEAYEQYF.

The chain couples TRBV9 to TRBJ2-5; no firm D call. Germline CDR1 is SGDLS and CDR2 is YYNGEE. The V end was cut by 3 bases, the J end by 5 bases, with 5 bases between. The CDR3 has 11 residues. CDR3 nucleotides: TGTGCCAGCAGCGCCTGGGAGACCCAGTACTTC. Amino acids: CASSAWETQYF.

This clone qualifies as medium-sized. The same CDR3 can be traced to other DNA sequences in this sample. The chain employs TRBV2 and TRBJ2-1, with 10 positions matching TRBD2. Germline V gives CDR1 SNHLY, CDR2 FYNNEI. Losses at the gene ends were 1 base for V and 6 bases for J; bases not matched to a gene: 6. The CDR3 totals 16 residues. In DNA form, the CDR3 reads TGTGCCAGCAGTGAAGGTCTTAGCGGGAGGACCAATGAGCAGTTCTTC. Translated, it gives CASSEGLSGRTNEQFF.

A few counts support this clone. The gene calls are TRBV28 and TRBJ2-5; 13 nucleotides align to TRBD2. Germline values: CDR1 MDHEN, CDR2 SYDVKM. The CDR3 is made up of 18 amino acids. V trimming: 6 bases; J trimming: 5 bases; junction bases outside the gene matches: 15. CDR3 region: CASSKLAGGPSLGETQYF. CDR3 in DNA: TGTGCCAGCAGCAAACTAGCGGGGGGGCCGAGTCTTGGCGAGACCCAGTACTTC.

V gene TRBV14 combines with J gene TRBJ2-5; D possibly corresponds to TRBD2 (5 bases). The germline V gene encodes CDR1 SGHDN and CDR2 FVKESK. The CDR3 has 14 residues. V was cut by 4 bases and J by 7 bases, with 16 bases left in between. The CDR3 nucleotides are TGTGCCAGCAGCCCGAGGGCCTTGGGGTGGACCCAGTACTTC. Its protein product is CASSPRALGWTQYF.

This clone occurred a few times. The rearrangement joins TRBV4-3 to TRBJ1-2; D gene ambiguous. The ends were cut back, 0 bases at V and 9 bases at J, with 11 bases in the middle. The germline gives CDR1 LGHNA, CDR2 YSLEER. The CDR3 spans 13 residues. The CDR3 nucleotides read TGCGCCAGCAGCCAAGACGGGTACGGTAGCTACACCTTC. Encoded protein: CASSQDGYGSYTF.

The V call is TRBV5-8, the J call TRBJ2-5; a possible D gene is TRBD2 (5 bases). V lost 3 bases and J lost 4, with 16 bases in between. The CDR3 extends over 15 amino acids. From germline, CDR1 is SGHTS and CDR2 YDEGEE. CDR3 nucleotide sequence: TGTGCCAGCAGCTCAATCGTGGGGAGCGGAGAGACCCAGTACTTC. Protein sequence: CASSSIVGSGETQYF.

This clone turned up a few times. The rearrangement links TRBV2 to TRBJ1-1, with 8 bases matching TRBD1. Germline CDR1 and CDR2: SNHLY and FYNNEI. The length of the CDR3 is 13 residues. With V trimmed by 6 bases and J by 4 bases, 4 bases remained unmatched. This chain's CDR3 is CASSRGPGTEAFF. The CDR3, as DNA: TGTGCCAGCAGCAGGGGGCCAGGCACTGAAGCTTTCTTT.

This clone was detected only a few times. The chain uses TRBV28 and TRBJ2-3; 15 bases match TRBD2. Looked up from germline, CDR1 is MDHEN and CDR2 is SYDVKM. This CDR3 comprises 20 residues. V was clipped by 7 bases and J by 4 bases; unmatched bases: 18. CDR3 DNA: TGTGCCAGCACCCCTCCGGGACTAGCGGGGGGTCCCCTCCCCCCAGATACGCAGTATTTT. It specifies CASTPPGLAGGPLPPDTQYF.

This clone was found a few times. The V gene is TRBV5-6, the J gene TRBJ2-7, with a weak D call TRBD2 (6 bases). Trimming took 4 bases from V and 3 from J, leaving 11 bases between them. Germline CDR1 SGHDT, CDR2 YYEEEE. CDR3 size: 13 residues. The CDR3 reads CASSLGLIYEQYF. Written as DNA, the CDR3 is TGTGCCAGCAGCCTGGGACTGATCTACGAGCAGTACTTC.

The chain recombines TRBV5-1 with TRBJ2-1, with D perhaps matching TRBD2 (5 bases). V dropped 2 bases and J dropped 0 bases, with 12 bases sitting between them. CDR3 size: 16 residues. The germline V gene has CDR1 SGHRS and CDR2 YFSETQ. CDR3 sequence reads: CASSLIARSSYNEQFF. For the CDR3, the DNA is TGCGCCAGCAGCTTAATAGCGAGAAGCTCCTACAATGAGCAGTTCTTC.

This clone was recorded a few times. This sequence joins TRBV19 and TRBJ2-3; D perhaps matches TRBD1 (6 bases). Germline CDR1 LNHDA, CDR2 SQIVND (reference sequence). V gave up 0 bases and J gave up 2 bases, with 12 bases separating them. The length of the CDR3 is 16 residues. Here the CDR3 DNA reads TGTGCCAGTAGTATAGATCCCAGGGGATTCACAGATACGCAGTATTTT. Its protein is CASSIDPRGFTDTQYF. The full variable domain, rest sourced from reference TRBV19 and TRBJ2-3, is DGGITQSPKYLFRKEGQNVTLSCEQNLNHDAMYWYRQDPGQGLRLIYYSQIVNDFQKGDIAEGYSVSREKKESFPLTVTSAQKNPTAFYLCASSIDPRGFTDTQYFGPGTRLTVL.

This chain links TRBV7-2 with TRBJ2-5; 11 bases are a match to TRBD1. Trimming removed 5 bases from V and 4 bases from J; junction bases left unmatched: 3. The germline V gene encodes CDR1 SGHTA and CDR2 FQGNSA. This CDR3 is 14 amino acids long. The CDR3 sequence: CASSRGQGAETQYF. CDR3 nucleotides: TGTGCCAGCAGCCGTGGACAGGGGGCAGAGACCCAGTACTTC.

The gene calls are TRBV15 and TRBJ2-4, with TRBD1 matching over 7 bases. Germline V gene sequence: CDR1 LNHNV, CDR2 YYDKDF (reference sequence). This CDR3 contains 20 residues. The V segment lost 0 bases and the J segment 2 bases; nucleotides outside the gene matches: 16. CDR3 sequence (DNA): TGTGCCACCAGCAGAGATTTAAGGGGGCTAGGGGAAAGGACCAAAAACATTCAGTACTTC. Its protein is CATSRDLRGLGERTKNIQYF.

For this clone: The sample has other DNA sequences that encode this CDR3 too. The chain is built from TRBV5-4 and TRBJ2-6; D gene unclear. This CDR3 comprises 14 residues. The germline V and J ends were trimmed by 3 bases and 4 bases, with 8 bases remaining between them. Germline values: CDR1 SGHNT, CDR2 YYREEE (reference sequence). The CDR3 loop reads CASSSQPGANVLTF. CDR3 nucleotides: TGTGCCAGCAGCTCTCAACCCGGGGCCAACGTCCTGACTTTC.

The chain carries TRBV16 and TRBJ2-2; the D is unclear. The length of the CDR3 is 16 residues. Germline CDR1 KGHSY, CDR2 FQNENV. Trimming took off 4 bases at V and 4 bases at J, with 16 bases between the two ends. The CDR3 reads CASSPTASPGTGELFF. The CDR3 coding sequence is TGTGCCAGCAGCCCGACGGCCTCACCGGGCACCGGGGAGCTGTTTTTT.

Only a few counts were recorded for this clone. The chain joins TRBV10-3 to TRBJ1-1; D not certain. Germline CDR1 and CDR2: ENHRY and SYGVKD. CDR3 length: 11 amino acids. Trimming took off 6 bases at V and 5 bases at J, with 7 bases between the two ends. The CDR3 sequence is CAIRGGTEAFF. Here the CDR3 DNA reads TGTGCCATCAGAGGTGGAACTGAAGCTTTCTTT.